The following is a T cell receptor (beta chain) sequence with its context. Its antigen specificity is not known. Per-base quality was not reported, and no clone a single base away is much larger than it. Looking up the germline V gene (reference sequence) yields CDR1 LNHDA and CDR2 SQIVND. Including the terminal cysteine and phenylalanine, the CDR3 comprises 19 residues. The DNA shown is the 57-base CDR3, in frame from base 1. Unmatched junction bases come to 18, with V trimmed by 6 bases and J by 3 bases. The data were taken from a study of PD-1 blockade in mismatch repair-deficient tumors (dated 2017 in TCRdb). Describing the broader study: Between September 2013 and late 2016, more than 75 consecutive patients with about 12 mismatch repair-deficient cancer types, all previously treated and progressing, were enrolled in the trial. Deep sequencing of TCR CDR3 regions was used to track tumor-associated T cell clones in peripheral blood of patients responding to PD-1 blockade.

General findings and caveats noted by the study authors: Clones residing in the tumor, which were often undetectable in blood before treatment, expanded quickly after pembrolizumab and then contracted, generally before radiologic responses.

Libraries were built with the immunoSEQ multiplex PCR assay. TCRdb mirrors the immuneACCESS table, restricted to in-frame sequences. Some clones are absent from its copies; in checked studies, under half trace to an unresolved V gene, and the reason for the others is unknown. The sample table holds 120,000 or so clones, of which approximately 86% were seen once. The ten largest clones capture 13% of the sample. Mismatch repair deficiency in every enrolled patient was established by polymerase chain reaction or immunohistochemistry. Three patients who responded to pembrolizumab therapy underwent TCR sequencing. In the phase II trial, pembrolizumab PD-1 blockade was tested prospectively in advanced mismatch repair-deficient cancers, no matter which tissue of origin the cancers came from. Peripheral blood T cell samples were serially collected before and at multiple times after PD-1 blockade was started. Blood sampling time points were reported as weeks after the first dose of pembrolizumab.

This TCR was sampled from an adult with mismatch repair-deficient cancer. The sample consisted of peripheral blood, taken 44 weeks after starting pembrolizumab. The rearranged segments are TRBV19 and TRBJ2-1; a stretch of 9 junction bases matches TRBD2. The CDR3 loop reads CASRSLAGSPLMFYNEQFF. In nucleotides, the sequence is TGTGCCAGTAGGAGTCTAGCGGGGAGTCCCCTAATGTTCTACAATGAGCAGTTCTTC.